Listed here is a single T cell receptor beta chain. Antigen: not known. The sample comes from a study of CD8+ T cells in alopecia areata. Looking at the study overall: The tofacitinib course ran for 6 to 18 months and was followed by 6 months off drug. Study conclusions and caveats: It was lesional scalp, especially alopecia totalis/universalis, that showed higher clonality than normal scalp.

Alopecia areata patients provided lesional scalp punch biopsies and peripheral blood, both collected for the study. Investigators isolated RNA and reverse transcribed it into cDNA to act as the sequencing template. Only in-frame clones appear in the TCRdb table, and some are missing; sequencing was by immunoSEQ multiplex PCR. The sample comprises about 97,000 clones, about 40% of which are singletons, and 1% to 1.5% rests with the top ten. CDR3 size: 13 residues. Germline loops: CDR1 SNHLY, CDR2 FYNNEI. The ends were cut back, 2 bases at V and 5 bases at J, with 9 bases in the middle. The receptor was isolated from a human donor with alopecia areata. The specimen was CD4+ T cells sorted from blood. The V call is TRBV2, the J call TRBJ2-5; D uncertain. As DNA, the CDR3 is TGTGCCAGCAGTGAAACGGTTCTCGAGACCCAGTACTTC. Amino acids: CASSETVLETQYF.